The T cell receptor beta chain under discussion was sequenced for a study of preoperative IRX-2 immunotherapy in early breast cancer. The assay was immunoSEQ multiplex PCR, and TCRdb's table has in-frame clones only and misses some. The data hold 25,000 to 30,000 clones, with around 75% observed a single time. The sample's treatment: preoperative locoregional IRX-2 cytokine immunotherapy. The input for sequencing was lymph node tissue, taken after IRX-2 immunotherapy. This TCR was recovered from a human donor with breast cancer.

Written as DNA, the CDR3 is TGCGCCAGCAGCATAGGACAGGCTGACAATCAGCCCCAGCATTTT. Amino acid sequence: CASSIGQADNQPQHF. The chain combines TRBV5-1 with TRBJ1-5, with 7 nucleotides matching TRBD1. The CDR3 has 15 amino acids. After removal of 4 bases from V and 3 bases from J, the junction contained 7 bases not matched to a gene. Germline V CDR1 and CDR2: SGHRS, YFSETQ. The variable domain in full, with the rest retrieved from reference TRBV5-1 and TRBJ1-5, is KAGVTQTPRYLIKTRGQQVTLSCSPISGHRSVSWYQQTPGQGLQFLFEYFSETQRNKGNFPGRFSGRQFSNSRSEMNVSTLELGDSALYLCASSIGQADNQPQHFGDGTRLSIL.